The clone carrying this T cell receptor (beta chain) was found many times. Germline V CDR1 and CDR2: MNHNS, SASEGT. Trimming stripped 4 bases from V and 4 bases from J, with 10 bases between. This CDR3 contains 13 residues. This entry belongs to a study of glioma-infiltrating T cells. Study information: Glioblastomas were WHO grade IV, sampled at first diagnosis; low-grade were grade II. Glioma patients had dexamethasone for six or fewer days before surgery.

Amplification of TCR alpha and beta CDR3 regions from RNA used iRepertoire nested multiplex PCR. For one-step reverse transcription and amplification, about 90-450 ng of tissue mRNA or PBMC total RNA was used. TCRdb fed the multiplex PCR reads into MiXCR, producing one record per CDR3 protein. The sample lists approximately 400,000 distinct CDR3 sequences, about 40% occurring once. The J gene is TRBJ1-1, the V gene TRBV6-1, with a possible D match to TRBD1 (6 bases). Specimen: glioma tissue, nonneoplastic brain tissue, or PBMCs (not recorded which). This TCR was sampled from a human donor with low-grade glioma or glioblastoma, undergoing nonglioma brain surgery, or in good health (not recorded which). DNA of the CDR3: TGTGCCAGCAGTGTCGAGGGGGGCACTGAAGCTTTCTTT. Protein sequence: CASSVEGGTEAFF.